The clone carrying this T cell receptor (beta chain) was seen at least ten times. Its antigen is currently unknown. These data belong to a study of regulatory T cells in long-lasting Graves disease. General study results and limits: Accuracy might have suffered from few samples. The number of shared public clonotypes was higher in persistent patients (fewer than 3,000) than new patients (about 910). Newly diagnosed patients had higher TCR diversity than persistent Graves' patients did.

As to time point: newly diagnosed GD, antithyroid drugs for less than 3 months. The TCR library was made from RNA extracted from PBMCs. As a group, patients came from one endocrinology department in Xi'an, China. Through Arm-PCR of CDR3 regions and iRepertoire HTBI primers, TCR beta libraries were built. TCRdb passed the multiplex PCR reads through MiXCR, listing each CDR3 protein once. The sample holds about 300,000 distinct CDR3 sequences, about a sixth seen once. V was clipped by 6 bases and J by 3 bases, with 12 bases between them. Per germline, CDR1 MNHNS and CDR2 SASEGT. The CDR3 runs 13 residues.

This chain links TRBV6-1 with TRBJ2-7, with unresolved D. The sequences come from peripheral blood mononuclear cells (PBMCs), collected at new diagnosis, from a patient treated with antithyroid drugs. The TCR was taken from a female donor with Graves disease. The CDR3 DNA is TGTGCCAGCAGCCCCGGTAGGGACTACGAGCAGTACTTC. Translation: CASSPGRDYEQYF.